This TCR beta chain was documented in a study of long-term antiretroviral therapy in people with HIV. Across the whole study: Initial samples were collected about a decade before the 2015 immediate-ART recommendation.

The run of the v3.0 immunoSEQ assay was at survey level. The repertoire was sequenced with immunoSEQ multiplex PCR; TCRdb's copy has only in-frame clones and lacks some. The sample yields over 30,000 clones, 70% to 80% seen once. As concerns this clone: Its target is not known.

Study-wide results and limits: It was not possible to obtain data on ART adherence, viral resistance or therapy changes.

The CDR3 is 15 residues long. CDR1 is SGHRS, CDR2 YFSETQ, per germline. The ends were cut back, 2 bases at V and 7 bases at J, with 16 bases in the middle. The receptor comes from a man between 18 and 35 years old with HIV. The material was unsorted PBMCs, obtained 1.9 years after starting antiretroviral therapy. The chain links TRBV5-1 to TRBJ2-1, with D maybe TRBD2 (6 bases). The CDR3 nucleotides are TGCGCCAGCAGCTTACGGGACTGGCGCGGGAATGAGCAGTTCTTC. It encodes CASSLRDWRGNEQFF.